These 18 T cell receptor beta chains came from one sample sequenced in a study of blood T cell repertoires in COVID-19. Repertoires were generated with immunoSEQ multiplex PCR, while TCRdb's copy carries only in-frame clones and drops some. The sample has 240,000 or so clones; about four fifths are singletons. Sample: peripheral blood. The receptors shown here come from a man aged 25-40 years who had recovered from COVID-19.

V and J are TRBV19 and TRBJ2-3; the match to TRBD2 covers 8 bases. Germline V gives CDR1 LNHDA, CDR2 SQIVND (reference sequence). The CDR3 is 14 residues long. Trimming took 8 bases from V and 6 from J; bases not matched to a gene: 10. The CDR3 nucleotides read TGTGCCAGTCGTCCTGGCGGGGGGCTGGATACGCAGTATTTT. It yields the protein CASRPGGGLDTQYF.

This clone was observed a few times. This sequence joins TRBV7-9 and TRBJ2-7; D may be TRBD1 (6 bases). This CDR3 is built from 11 residues. From germline, CDR1 is SEHNR and CDR2 FQNEAQ (reference sequence). The germline V and J ends were trimmed by 8 bases and 3 bases, with 8 bases remaining between them. DNA of the CDR3: TGTGCCAGCGGGACACACTACGAGCAGTACGTC. This gives the protein CASGTHYEQYV.

The V call is TRBV2, the J call TRBJ1-1, with a possible D match to TRBD1 (6 bases). V was trimmed by 6 bases and J by 1 base, leaving 9 bases between them. The CDR3 has 13 residues. The germline gives CDR1 SNHLY, CDR2 FYNNEI. This CDR3 reads CASSDRTNTEAFF. The CDR3 bases are TGTGCCAGCAGCGACAGGACGAACACTGAAGCTTTCTTT.

The J gene is TRBJ2-2, the V gene TRBV10-3; 7 bases are a match to TRBD1. The CDR3 length is 18 residues. The germline CDR1 and CDR2 sequences are ENHRY and SYGVKD. Trimming took 8 bases from V and 6 from J; bases not matched to a gene: 21. CDR3 protein: CAIQAIHRGSLVAGELFF. Written as DNA, the CDR3 is TGTGCCATCCAAGCTATTCACAGGGGATCTCTTGTGGCCGGGGAGCTGTTTTTT.

The rearrangement links TRBV7-8 to TRBJ2-5; D call uncertain. Trimming pared 3 bases from V and 2 bases from J, leaving 10 bases between. This CDR3 is 14 amino acids long. The germline V gene encodes CDR1 SGHVS and CDR2 FQNEAQ. The CDR3 sequence: CASSLRRGQETQYF. CDR3 nucleotide sequence: TGTGCCAGCAGCTTGCGTCGAGGACAAGAGACCCAGTACTTC. Together with reference TRBV7-8 and TRBJ2-5, the CDR3 gives the full variable domain: GAGVSQSPRYKVAKRGQDVALRCDPISGHVSLFWYQQALGQGPEFLTYFQNEAQLDKSGLPSDRFFAERPEGSVSTLKIQRTQQEDSAVYLCASSLRRGQETQYFGPGTRLLVL.

J is TRBJ2-7 and V is TRBV5-3; 9 positions match TRBD1. TRBV5-3 is an ORF, and what it does is uncertain. The CDR3 is 18 amino acids. The trim removed 1 base at V and 3 bases at J, leaving 14 bases unmatched. CDR3 protein: CARSLPGGAGQGIYEQYV. DNA of the CDR3: TGTGCCAGAAGCTTGCCGGGGGGAGCCGGACAGGGGATCTACGAGCAGTACGTC.

The rearrangement joins TRBV15 to TRBJ1-5, with 9 bases aligning to TRBD1. J gave up 2 bases and V 3 bases, and 11 bases lay outside the gene matches. The length of the CDR3 is 18 residues. Germline values: CDR1 LNHNV, CDR2 YYDKDF (reference sequence). The CDR3: CATSRSRDRVGGNQPQHF. Here the CDR3 DNA reads TGTGCCACCAGCAGGTCCCGGGACAGGGTCGGTGGCAATCAGCCCCAGCATTTT.

The chain combines TRBV27 with TRBJ1-1, with a tentative D call TRBD1 (5 bases). V gave up 4 bases and J gave up 3 bases, with 15 bases separating them. The germline gives CDR1 MNHEY, CDR2 SMNVEV (reference sequence). The CDR3 runs 15 residues. CDR3 in DNA: TGTGCCAGCAGTTCCCCGGGGGGTGAGGACACTGAAGCTTTCTTT. Amino acids: CASSSPGGEDTEAFF.

This clone was seen more than once but under ten times. The V call is TRBV15, the J call TRBJ2-2; D is perhaps TRBD2 (5 bases). V lost 1 base and J 3 bases, leaving 12 bases between the germline ends. Germline V lookup: CDR1 LNHNV, CDR2 YYDKDF (reference sequence). This CDR3 comprises 16 residues. The CDR3 region is CATSRGGFGDTGELFF. DNA of the CDR3: TGTGCCACCAGCAGAGGCGGGTTTGGTGACACCGGGGAGCTGTTTTTT. Full variable domain (missing parts from reference TRBV15 and TRBJ2-2): DAMVIQNPRYQVTQFGKPVTLSCSQTLNHNVMYWYQQKSSQAPKLLFHYYDKDFNNEADTPDNFQSRRPNTSFCFLDIRSPGLGDTAMYLCATSRGGFGDTGELFFGEGSRLTVL.

The V call is TRBV6-6, the J call TRBJ2-3; TRBD2 agrees at 9 bases. The germline gives CDR1 MNHNY, CDR2 SVGAGI (reference sequence). Trimming took 2 bases from V and 2 from J; bases not matched to a gene: 5. The CDR3 is made up of 16 amino acids. As DNA, the CDR3 is TGTGCCAGCAGTTACGAGTCTAGCGGGACCACAGATACGCAGTATTTT. Amino acids: CASSYESSGTTDTQYF.

This clone was seen more than once but under ten times. V is TRBV5-4 and J is TRBJ1-6, with D possibly TRBD1 on 6 matching bases. The CDR3 loop spans 15 amino acids. Germline V gene sequence: CDR1 SGHNT, CDR2 YYREEE (reference sequence). The V and J ends lost 2 bases and 6 bases respectively, with 12 bases between them. CDR3 amino acids: CASSFSQGANSPLHF. In nucleotides, the CDR3 is TGTGCCAGCAGCTTCTCACAGGGAGCTAATTCACCCCTCCACTTT.

The chain uses TRBV25-1 and TRBJ2-7; TRBD2 matches 7 bases. Per the germline V gene, CDR1 is MGHDK and CDR2 is SYGVNS. The CDR3 sequence is 15 residues long. Trimming took 9 bases from V and 5 from J; bases not matched to a gene: 16. The CDR3 bases are TGTGCCAGGCCTGCCCCCGGGGGAGGGGTTCACGAGCAGTACTTC. Translated, it gives CARPAPGGGVHEQYF.

The chain couples TRBV4-1 to TRBJ1-3; TRBD1 matches at 7 bases. The CDR3 spans 14 residues. Trimming at V came to 1 base and at J to 4 bases, leaving 1 base not matched to a gene. CDR1 MGHRA and CDR2 YSYEKL come from the germline V gene. CDR3 coding DNA: TGCGCCAGCAGCCAAGTAGGGGGCGGAAACACCATATATTTT. The encoded protein is CASSQVGGGNTIYF.

The J gene is TRBJ1-2, the V gene TRBV5-1; D unclear. The CDR3 loop spans 13 amino acids. Trimming pared 4 bases from V and 3 bases from J, leaving 10 bases between. Germline assignment: CDR1 SGHRS and CDR2 YFSETQ. CDR3 protein: CASSMDGDYGYTF. The CDR3 nucleotides are TGCGCCAGCAGCATGGACGGAGACTATGGCTACACCTTC.

This chain links TRBV5-6 with TRBJ2-3; 8 bases align to TRBD1. This CDR3 has 15 residues. The germline gives CDR1 SGHDT, CDR2 YYEEEE. Trimming at V came to 0 bases and at J to 2 bases, leaving 2 bases not matched to a gene. CDR3 protein: CASSLDRGFTDTQYF. The CDR3 nucleotides read TGTGCCAGCAGCTTGGACAGGGGGTTCACAGATACGCAGTATTTT.

This clone turned up a few times. The chain recombines TRBV7-9 with TRBJ1-5; TRBD1 is a possible D gene (5 bases). The V gene's germline CDR1 is SEHNR and CDR2 FQNEAQ (reference sequence). The CDR3 consists of 14 residues. Between the trimmed V and J ends, which lost 8 bases and 6 bases, there was a span of 17 bases. This chain's CDR3 is CASDQGGRGQPQHF. Written as DNA, the CDR3 is TGTGCCAGCGATCAGGGCGGAAGGGGTCAGCCCCAGCATTTT. Variable domain in full (rest from reference TRBV7-9 and TRBJ1-5): DTGVSQNPRHKITKRGQNVTFRCDPISEHNRLYWYRQTLGQGPEFLTYFQNEAQLEKSRLLSDRFSAERPKGSFSTLEIQRTEQGDSAMYLCASDQGGRGQPQHFGDGTRLSIL.

V usage is TRBV4-1 and J usage is TRBJ2-4; a possible D gene is TRBD2 (5 bases). Germline V gene sequence: CDR1 MGHRA, CDR2 YSYEKL. The CDR3 contains 17 residues. The ends were cut back, 3 bases at V and 0 bases at J, with 15 bases in the middle. The CDR3 protein is CASSQSGRGLAKNIQYF. The CDR3 coding sequence is TGCGCCAGCAGCCAGAGCGGACGGGGTCTAGCCAAAAACATTCAGTACTTC.

The chain is built from TRBV2 and TRBJ1-1, with D perhaps matching TRBD1 (5 bases). Between the trimmed V and J ends, which lost 4 bases and 2 bases, there was a span of 8 bases. The germline V gene has CDR1 SNHLY and CDR2 FYNNEI. This CDR3 contains 13 residues. CDR3 loop: CASSAGRNTEAFF. The CDR3 DNA is TGTGCCAGCAGTGCAGGGCGAAACACTGAAGCTTTCTTT.